The 3 T cell receptor beta chains presented below share a single source sample, sequenced in a study of T cell repertoires in cytomegalovirus infection. TCRdb passed the reads through MiXCR, listing each CDR3 protein once. This sample has around 300,000 distinct CDR3 sequences; under 30% occur once, and the top ten carry 11% to 15%. The sample was PBMCs. Every receptor here comes from a human donor in good health (CMV status not recorded). Some clones in this sample may be carry-over from other donors' samples.

This sequence joins TRBV28 and TRBJ2-7; a weak D match, TRBD1 (6 bases). This CDR3 comprises 15 residues. With 6 bases removed from V and 5 bases from J, the gap between germline ends came to 20 bases. The germline V gene encodes CDR1 MDHEN and CDR2 SYDVKM. CDR3 coding DNA: TGTGCCAGCAGCCCCACACAGGGAACCGGGCACGAGCAGTACTTC. Protein: CASSPTQGTGHEQYF.

This clonotype was counted many times. The chain combines TRBV7-2 with TRBJ1-2; tentative D call: TRBD1 (6 bases). The germline V gene has CDR1 SGHTA and CDR2 FQGNSA. Trimming pared 5 bases from V and 14 bases from J, leaving 24 bases between. This CDR3 contains 14 residues. The CDR3 DNA reads TGTGCCAGCAGCGGAATGGGTGCCGGGGGGGCTGATACCTTC. Protein product: CASSGMGAGGADTF.

This clonotype showed up many times. The chain employs TRBV4-1 and TRBJ2-3, with TRBD2 matching 8 bases. Trimming removed 0 bases from V and 4 bases from J; junction bases left unmatched: 21. In germline, CDR1 is MGHRA, CDR2 YSYEKL. This CDR3 is 21 amino acids long. CDR3 DNA: TGCGCCAGCAGCCAAGAGTATGGCGGGAGGACCGTAGTAAGTGGGGCAGATACGCAGTATTTT. Translation gives CASSQEYGGRTVVSGADTQYF.